The 5 T cell receptor beta chains below come from one sample, sequenced in a study of T-cell reconstitution after alpha-beta-depleted transplantation in children. TCRbeta library construction was performed incorporating unique molecular identifiers. MiXCR was run by TCRdb on the PCR reads, yielding one entry per CDR3 protein. The table has about 92,000 distinct CDR3 sequences, 12% seen once. The sample in question was PBMCs from the stem cell graft donor, obtained from the stem cell graft. These receptors originate from a human donor who donated a stem cell graft to a child with inherited bone marrow failure.

This clonotype was found many times. The chain is built from TRBV7-3 and TRBJ1-1; D call uncertain. The germline V gene encodes CDR1 SGHTA and CDR2 FQGTGA. This CDR3 spans 17 amino acids. The germline V and J ends were trimmed by 2 bases and 4 bases, with 20 bases remaining between them. CDR3 coding DNA: TGTGCCAGCAGCTTACTTCCAGTGGGGTATGCGGGCACTGAAGCTTTCTTT. Translation: CASSLLPVGYAGTEAFF.

This clonotype was detected ten times or more. The chain links TRBV4-1 to TRBJ2-7; D call uncertain. V gave up 5 bases and J gave up 1 base, with 9 bases separating them. This CDR3 region has 13 residues. The germline V gene encodes CDR1 MGHRA and CDR2 YSYEKL. The chain's CDR3 is CASSAVGSYEQYF. Here the CDR3 DNA reads TGCGCCAGCAGCGCGGTAGGATCCTACGAGCAGTACTTC.

This clonotype was picked up many times. CDR3 nucleotide sequence: TGTGCCAGCAGCCCTCAACCAGGGTACGAGCAGTACTTC. Amino acids: CASSPQPGYEQYF. V gene TRBV7-2 combines with J gene TRBJ2-7; D perhaps matches TRBD1 (5 bases). The CDR3 length is 13 residues. Germline CDR1 reads SGHTA; CDR2 reads FQGNSA. V gave up 5 bases and J gave up 4 bases, with 12 bases separating them.

This clonotype was seen ten or more times. J is TRBJ2-7 and V is TRBV25-1; D is ambiguous. Trimming pared 3 bases from V and 6 bases from J, leaving 9 bases between. This CDR3 is 12 amino acids long. Germline values: CDR1 MGHDK, CDR2 SYGVNS. CDR3 coding DNA: TGTGCCAGCAGTGACAGCGTCCGCGAGCAGTACTTC. Encoded protein: CASSDSVREQYF.

This clonotype was seen many times. The J gene is TRBJ1-1, the V gene TRBV9, with unresolved D. The germline V and J ends were trimmed by 0 bases and 1 base, with 4 bases remaining between them. Germline CDR1 is SGDLS and CDR2 is YYNGEE. This CDR3 region has 13 residues. The CDR3 DNA reads as TGTGCCAGCAGCGTAGAGGGGAACACTGAAGCTTTCTTT. As protein: CASSVEGNTEAFF.